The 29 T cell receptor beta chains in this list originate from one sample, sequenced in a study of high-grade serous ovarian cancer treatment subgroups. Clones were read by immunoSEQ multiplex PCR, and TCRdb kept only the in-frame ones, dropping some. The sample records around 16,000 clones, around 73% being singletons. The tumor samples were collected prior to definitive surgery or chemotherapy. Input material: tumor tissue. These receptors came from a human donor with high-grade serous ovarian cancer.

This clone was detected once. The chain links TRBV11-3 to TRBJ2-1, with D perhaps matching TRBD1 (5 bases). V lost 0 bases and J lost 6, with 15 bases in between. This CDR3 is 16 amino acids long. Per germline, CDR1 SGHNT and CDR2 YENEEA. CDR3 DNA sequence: TGTGCCAGCAGCTTAGATGGGGCTAGTAGGGTCAATGAGCAGTTCTTC. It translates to CASSLDGASRVNEQFF.

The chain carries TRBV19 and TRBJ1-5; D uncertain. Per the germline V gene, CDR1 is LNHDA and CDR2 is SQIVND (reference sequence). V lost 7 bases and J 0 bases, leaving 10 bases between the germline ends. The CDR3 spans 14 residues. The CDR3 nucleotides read TGTGCCAGTAATGTACTGGCTAGCAATCAGCCCCAGCATTTT. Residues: CASNVLASNQPQHF.

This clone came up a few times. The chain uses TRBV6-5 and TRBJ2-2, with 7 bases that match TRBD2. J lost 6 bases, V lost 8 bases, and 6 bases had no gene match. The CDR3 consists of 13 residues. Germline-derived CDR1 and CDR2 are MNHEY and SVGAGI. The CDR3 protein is CASASGEAGELFF. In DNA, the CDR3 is TGTGCCAGCGCCAGCGGGGAGGCCGGGGAGCTGTTTTTT.

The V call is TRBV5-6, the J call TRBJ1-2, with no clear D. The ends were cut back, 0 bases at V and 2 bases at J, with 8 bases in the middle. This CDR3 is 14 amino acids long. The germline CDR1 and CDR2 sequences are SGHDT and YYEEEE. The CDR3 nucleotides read TGTGCCAGCAGCTTGGCACTACAGAACTATGGCTACACCTTC. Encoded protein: CASSLALQNYGYTF.

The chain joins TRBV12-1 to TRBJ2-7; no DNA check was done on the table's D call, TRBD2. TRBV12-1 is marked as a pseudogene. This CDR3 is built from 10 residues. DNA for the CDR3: TGTGCCAGCAGCTTGCGCGAGCAGTACTTC. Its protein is CASSLREQYF.

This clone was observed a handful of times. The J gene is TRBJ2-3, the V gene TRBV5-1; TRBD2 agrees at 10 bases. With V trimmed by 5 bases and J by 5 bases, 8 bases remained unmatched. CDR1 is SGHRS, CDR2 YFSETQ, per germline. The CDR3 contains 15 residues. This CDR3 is CASRQTPSGGDTQYF. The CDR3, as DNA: TGCGCCAGCAGGCAAACCCCTAGCGGGGGAGATACGCAGTATTTT.

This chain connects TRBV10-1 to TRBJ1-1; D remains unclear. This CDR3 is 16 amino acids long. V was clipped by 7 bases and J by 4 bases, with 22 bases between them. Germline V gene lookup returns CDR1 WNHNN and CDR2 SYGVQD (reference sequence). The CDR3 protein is CASKAPMTGRRTEAFF. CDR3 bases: TGCGCCAGCAAGGCTCCTATGACGGGCCGCCGCACTGAAGCTTTCTTT.

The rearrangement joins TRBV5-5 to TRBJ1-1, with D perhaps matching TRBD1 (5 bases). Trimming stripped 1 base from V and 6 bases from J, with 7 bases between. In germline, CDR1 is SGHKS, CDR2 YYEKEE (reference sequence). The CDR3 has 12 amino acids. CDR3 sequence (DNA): TGTGCCAGCAGCTTGCTAGGGGCTGAAGCTTTCTTT. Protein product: CASSLLGAEAFF.

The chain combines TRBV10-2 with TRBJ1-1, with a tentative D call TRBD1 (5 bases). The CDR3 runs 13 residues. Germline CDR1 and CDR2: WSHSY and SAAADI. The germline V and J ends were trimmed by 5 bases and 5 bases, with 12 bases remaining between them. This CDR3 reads CASSTGSRTEAFF. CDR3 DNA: TGCGCCAGCAGTACAGGATCCCGGACTGAAGCTTTCTTT.

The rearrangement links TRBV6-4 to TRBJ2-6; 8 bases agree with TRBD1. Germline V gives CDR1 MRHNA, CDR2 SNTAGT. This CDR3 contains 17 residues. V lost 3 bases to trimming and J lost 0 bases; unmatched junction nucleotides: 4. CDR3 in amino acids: CASSERQGASGANVLTF. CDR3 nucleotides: TGTGCCAGCAGTGAGAGGCAGGGGGCCTCTGGGGCCAACGTCCTGACTTTC.

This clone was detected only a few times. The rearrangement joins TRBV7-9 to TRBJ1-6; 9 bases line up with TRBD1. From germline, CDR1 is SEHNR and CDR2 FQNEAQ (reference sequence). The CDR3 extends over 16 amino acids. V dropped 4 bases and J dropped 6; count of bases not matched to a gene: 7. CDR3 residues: CASSSLGDRANSPLHF. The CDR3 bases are TGTGCCAGCAGCTCCCTGGGGGACAGGGCTAATTCACCCCTCCACTTT.

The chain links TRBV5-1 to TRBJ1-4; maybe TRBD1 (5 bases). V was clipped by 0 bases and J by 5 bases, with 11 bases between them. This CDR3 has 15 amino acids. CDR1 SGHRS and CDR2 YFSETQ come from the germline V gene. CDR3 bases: TGCGCCAGCAGCTTGGTCGGGTCAGGGAATGAAAAACTGTTTTTT. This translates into CASSLVGSGNEKLFF.

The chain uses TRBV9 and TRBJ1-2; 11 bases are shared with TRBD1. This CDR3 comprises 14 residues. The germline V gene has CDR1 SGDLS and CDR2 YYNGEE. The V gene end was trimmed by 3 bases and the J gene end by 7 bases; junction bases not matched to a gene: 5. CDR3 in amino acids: CASSAGTGGPGYTF. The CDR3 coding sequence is TGTGCCAGCAGCGCTGGGACAGGGGGTCCTGGCTACACCTTC.

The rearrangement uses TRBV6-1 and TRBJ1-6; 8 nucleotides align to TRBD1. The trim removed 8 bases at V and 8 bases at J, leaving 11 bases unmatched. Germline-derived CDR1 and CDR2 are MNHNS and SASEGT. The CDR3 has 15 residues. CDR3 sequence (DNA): TGTGCCAGCGGGGGAGGACAGGGCCGTTATTCACCCCTCCACTTT. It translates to CASGGGQGRYSPLHF.

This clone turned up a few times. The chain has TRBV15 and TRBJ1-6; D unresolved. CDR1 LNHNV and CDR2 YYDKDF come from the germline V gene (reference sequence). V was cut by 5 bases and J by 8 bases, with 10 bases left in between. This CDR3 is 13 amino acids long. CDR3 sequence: CATSSLSDSPLHF. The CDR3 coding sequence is TGTGCCACCAGCTCGCTATCTGATTCACCCCTCCACTTT.

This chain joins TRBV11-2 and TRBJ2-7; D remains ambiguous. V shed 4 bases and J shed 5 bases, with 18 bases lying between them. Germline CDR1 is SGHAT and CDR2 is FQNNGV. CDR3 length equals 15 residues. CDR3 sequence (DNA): TGTGCCAGCAGCTCCCGTGGGTCCCTAGTCGACGAGCAGTACTTC. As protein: CASSSRGSLVDEQYF.

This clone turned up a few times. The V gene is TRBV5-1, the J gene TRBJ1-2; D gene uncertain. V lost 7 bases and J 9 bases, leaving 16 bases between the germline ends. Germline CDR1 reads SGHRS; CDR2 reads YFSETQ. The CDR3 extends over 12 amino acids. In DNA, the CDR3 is TGCGCCAGCGGTCCGGACGGGAAGAGCTACACCTTC. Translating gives CASGPDGKSYTF.

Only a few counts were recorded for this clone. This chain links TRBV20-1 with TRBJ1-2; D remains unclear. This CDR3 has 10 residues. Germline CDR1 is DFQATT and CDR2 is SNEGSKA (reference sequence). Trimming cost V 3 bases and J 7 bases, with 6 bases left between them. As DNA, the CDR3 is TGCAGTGCTAGTAAGAGTGGCTACACCTTC. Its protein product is CSASKSGYTF.

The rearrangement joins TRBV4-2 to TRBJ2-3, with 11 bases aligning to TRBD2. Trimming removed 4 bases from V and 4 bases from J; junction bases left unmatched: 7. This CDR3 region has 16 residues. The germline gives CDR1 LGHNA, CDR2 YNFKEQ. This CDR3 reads CASSPPSGGSPDTQYF. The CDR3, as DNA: TGTGCCAGCAGCCCCCCTAGCGGGGGGTCCCCAGATACGCAGTATTTT.

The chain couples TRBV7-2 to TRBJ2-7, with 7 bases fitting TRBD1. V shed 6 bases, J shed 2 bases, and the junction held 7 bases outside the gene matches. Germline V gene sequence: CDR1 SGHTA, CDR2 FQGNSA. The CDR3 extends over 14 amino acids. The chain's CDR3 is CASRTQTGTYEQYF. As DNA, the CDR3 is TGTGCCAGCAGAACTCAGACAGGGACCTACGAGCAGTACTTC.

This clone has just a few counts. The DNA of the CDR3 is TGTGCCAGCAGTTCCACAAGCTCCTATAATTCACCCCTCCACTTT. Translated: CASSSTSSYNSPLHF. The rearrangement joins TRBV6-4 to TRBJ1-6; D not certain. CDR3 length: 15 amino acids. V was clipped by 5 bases and J by 0 bases, with 8 bases between them. The V gene's germline CDR1 is MRHNA and CDR2 SNTAGT.

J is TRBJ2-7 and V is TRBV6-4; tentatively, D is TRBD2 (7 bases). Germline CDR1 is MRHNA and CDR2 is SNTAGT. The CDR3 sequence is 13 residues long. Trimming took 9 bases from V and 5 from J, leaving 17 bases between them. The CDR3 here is CARGGGGYHEQYF. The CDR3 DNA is TGTGCCAGGGGGGGAGGGGGGTACCACGAGCAGTACTTC.

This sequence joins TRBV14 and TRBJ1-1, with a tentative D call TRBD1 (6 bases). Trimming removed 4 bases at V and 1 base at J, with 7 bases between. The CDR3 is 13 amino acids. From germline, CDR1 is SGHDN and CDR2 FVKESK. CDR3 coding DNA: TGTGCCAGCAGCCTAGGGGGGAACACTGAAGCTTTCTTT. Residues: CASSLGGNTEAFF.

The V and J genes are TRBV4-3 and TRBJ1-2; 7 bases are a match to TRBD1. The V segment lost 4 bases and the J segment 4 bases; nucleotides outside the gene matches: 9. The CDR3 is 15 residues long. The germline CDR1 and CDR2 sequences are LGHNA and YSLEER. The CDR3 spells CASSPSTGASYGYTF. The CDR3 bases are TGCGCCAGCAGCCCCTCAACAGGGGCGAGCTATGGCTACACCTTC.

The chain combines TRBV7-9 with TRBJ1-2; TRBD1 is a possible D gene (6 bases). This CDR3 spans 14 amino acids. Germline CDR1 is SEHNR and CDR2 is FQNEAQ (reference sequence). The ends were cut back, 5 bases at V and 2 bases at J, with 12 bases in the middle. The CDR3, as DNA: TGTGCCAGCAGCCCAGGGGTAGGGAACTATGGCTACACCTTC. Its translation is CASSPGVGNYGYTF.

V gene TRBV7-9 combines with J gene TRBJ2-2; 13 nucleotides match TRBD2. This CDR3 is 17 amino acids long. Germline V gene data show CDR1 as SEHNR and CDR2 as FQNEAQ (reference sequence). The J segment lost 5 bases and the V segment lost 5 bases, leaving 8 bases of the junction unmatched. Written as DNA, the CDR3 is TGTGCCAGCAGCCCCGGACTAGCGGGGGCTCGGACCGGGGAGCTGTTTTTT. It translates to CASSPGLAGARTGELFF.

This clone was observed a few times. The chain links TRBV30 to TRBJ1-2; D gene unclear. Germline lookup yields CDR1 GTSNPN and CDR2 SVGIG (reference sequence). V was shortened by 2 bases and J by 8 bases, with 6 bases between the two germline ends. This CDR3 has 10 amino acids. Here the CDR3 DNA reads TGTGCCTGGAGTCAAATAGGCTACACCTTC. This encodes CAWSQIGYTF.

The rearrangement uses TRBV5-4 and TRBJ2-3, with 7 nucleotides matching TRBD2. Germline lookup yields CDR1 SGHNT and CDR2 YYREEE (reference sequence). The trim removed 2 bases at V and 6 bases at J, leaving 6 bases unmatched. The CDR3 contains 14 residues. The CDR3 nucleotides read TGTGCCAGCAGCTTCTTGGGGAGGGAGGATACGCAGTATTTT. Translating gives CASSFLGREDTQYF.

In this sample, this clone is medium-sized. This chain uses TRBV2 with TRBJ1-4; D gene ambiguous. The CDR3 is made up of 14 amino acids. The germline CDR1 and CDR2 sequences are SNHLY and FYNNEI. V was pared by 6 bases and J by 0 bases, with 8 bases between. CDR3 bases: TGTGCCAGCAGGAGTGCCTCAACTAATGAAAAACTGTTTTTT. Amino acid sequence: CASRSASTNEKLFF.